This is a list of T cell receptor beta chains from one sample in a study of T cell clonotyping in hematopoietic cell transplantation. TCRdb's copy holds only in-frame clones and misses some; the assay was immunoSEQ multiplex PCR. The sample holds fewer than 8,000 clones, 95% to 97% seen once. The sequencing here drew on peripheral blood mononuclear cells, taken before stem cell transplant. These receptors were taken from a man aged 65 to 79 with acute myeloid leukemia. Some clones in this sample may be carry-over from other donors' samples. The conserved cysteine and the conserved F or W are not part of the CDR3 here. The order of the fields is CDR3 protein, J gene, V gene, D gene. A D gene is named only where the DNA matches it firmly.

CDR3aa: ASSRDSANTGELF; j_gene: TRBJ2-2; v_gene: TRBV28; d_gene: TRBD1
CDR3aa: ASSPRGLAGLQF; j_gene: TRBJ2-1; v_gene: TRBV7-2; d_gene: TRBD2
CDR3aa: ASSSPGGGETQY; j_gene: TRBJ2-5; v_gene: TRBV7-8; d_gene: TRBD2
CDR3aa: AWTPTGATEAF; j_gene: TRBJ1-1; v_gene: TRBV30; d_gene: TRBD1
CDR3aa: ASSFLQGAIDGYT; j_gene: TRBJ1-2; v_gene: TRBV6-5; d_gene: TRBD1
CDR3aa: AWSAGTDYEKLF; j_gene: TRBJ1-4; v_gene: TRBV30; d_gene: TRBD1
CDR3aa: ASSPGYEQY; j_gene: TRBJ2-7; v_gene: TRBV7-2; d_gene: NA
CDR3aa: ASSQTPGGAWQPQH; j_gene: TRBJ1-5; v_gene: TRBV4-1; d_gene: TRBD1
CDR3aa: AIGNEIGELF; j_gene: TRBJ2-2; v_gene: TRBV10-3; d_gene: NA
CDR3aa: ASSMNWDRGTDTQY; j_gene: TRBJ2-3; v_gene: TRBV19; d_gene: TRBD1
CDR3aa: ASRPYRGSGANVLT; j_gene: TRBJ2-6; v_gene: TRBV19; d_gene: NA
CDR3aa: ASNRESGNTIY; j_gene: TRBJ1-3; v_gene: TRBV19; d_gene: NA
CDR3aa: ASSSQTGSQETQY; j_gene: TRBJ2-5; v_gene: TRBV7-9; d_gene: TRBD1
CDR3aa: ASSLWTSGRGEQF; j_gene: TRBJ2-1; v_gene: TRBV11-3; d_gene: TRBD2
CDR3aa: SVLVSGNEKLF; j_gene: TRBJ1-4; v_gene: TRBV29-1; d_gene: NA
CDR3aa: ASSIDDDNTDTQY; j_gene: TRBJ2-3; v_gene: TRBV19; d_gene: NA
CDR3aa: ASSLRGDQPQH; j_gene: TRBJ1-5; v_gene: TRBV5-1; d_gene: NA
CDR3aa: ATRQRGTWTYEQY; j_gene: TRBJ2-7; v_gene: TRBV6-5; d_gene: NA
CDR3aa: ASSLDLQPQH; j_gene: TRBJ1-5; v_gene: TRBV7-2; d_gene: NA
CDR3aa: ASQAGVNTEAF; j_gene: TRBJ1-1; v_gene: TRBV5-1; d_gene: NA
CDR3aa: ATSRGTFSGKQETQY; j_gene: TRBJ2-5; v_gene: TRBV15; d_gene: TRBD2
CDR3aa: ASSEARGQETQY; j_gene: TRBJ2-5; v_gene: TRBV6-1; d_gene: NA
CDR3aa: AWRSTFGSPLH; j_gene: TRBJ1-6; v_gene: TRBV30; d_gene: NA
CDR3aa: ASSLDGHQPQH; j_gene: TRBJ1-5; v_gene: TRBV19; d_gene: NA
CDR3aa: ASSKGTDTINQPQH; j_gene: TRBJ1-5; v_gene: TRBV7-9; d_gene: TRBD1
CDR3aa: ASSPGRNSYEQY; j_gene: TRBJ2-7; v_gene: TRBV4-3; d_gene: NA
CDR3aa: ATSSDAGGDQPQH; j_gene: TRBJ1-5; v_gene: TRBV15; d_gene: TRBD1
CDR3aa: AWRETGRFSGTQY; j_gene: TRBJ2-3; v_gene: TRBV30; d_gene: NA
CDR3aa: ASNNPGLADNEQF; j_gene: TRBJ2-1; v_gene: TRBV7-3; d_gene: TRBD2
CDR3aa: ASSVDGDSTYEQY; j_gene: TRBJ2-7; v_gene: TRBV9; d_gene: NA
CDR3aa: ASSIDRQGPETQY; j_gene: TRBJ2-5; v_gene: TRBV19; d_gene: TRBD1
CDR3aa: APCRTSGNTDTQY; j_gene: TRBJ2-3; v_gene: TRBV10-3; d_gene: TRBD2
CDR3aa: AYRDRGGEKLF; j_gene: TRBJ1-4; v_gene: TRBV30; d_gene: TRBD1
CDR3aa: ASSRDGYEQY; j_gene: TRBJ2-7; v_gene: TRBV5-6; d_gene: NA
CDR3aa: ASSLARGDTQY; j_gene: TRBJ2-3; v_gene: TRBV7-8; d_gene: NA
CDR3aa: ASSPGTGAGYEQY; j_gene: TRBJ2-7; v_gene: TRBV5-6; d_gene: TRBD1
CDR3aa: ASSLERGAGEAF; j_gene: TRBJ1-1; v_gene: TRBV11-2; d_gene: NA
CDR3aa: ASSLLGQGNEKLF; j_gene: TRBJ1-4; v_gene: TRBV28; d_gene: NA
CDR3aa: ASSQGPPYEQY; j_gene: TRBJ2-7; v_gene: TRBV5-4; d_gene: NA
CDR3aa: ASSSLHGPYEQY; j_gene: TRBJ2-7; v_gene: TRBV11-3; d_gene: NA
CDR3aa: ASSLRWGAEGNTIY; j_gene: TRBJ1-3; v_gene: TRBV5-6; d_gene: NA